The source of this T cell receptor beta chain is a study of T cells in Graves' hyperthyroidism and ophthalmopathy. At the level of the study: Blood was drawn when the patient was first diagnosed and still untreated. Findings of the study overall: Within blood appeared most thyroid clonotypes that had expanded above 0.001. Ophthalmopathy prediction by the model preceded onset by a median about 6 months.

RNA transcripts were the template for amplifying TCR beta CDR3 regions. The study used the HTBI primer set for a first-round RT-PCR of the TCR CDR3. TCRdb redid the calling of the multiplex PCR reads with MiXCR, one entry per CDR3 protein. Among around 260,000 distinct CDR3 sequences listed, about 25% were seen once. This clonotype was detected ten times or more. Its target is not known. The CDR3 length is 14 residues. With V trimmed by 3 bases and J by 5 bases, 6 bases remained unmatched. Germline V gene data show CDR1 as SGHRS and CDR2 as YFSETQ. This receptor was taken from a man aged 35 to 55 with Graves' hyperthyroidism that later progressed to Graves' ophthalmopathy. Input material: blood. The chain uses TRBV5-1 and TRBJ1-2, with 8 bases that match TRBD1. CDR3 in amino acids: CASSSTGDGYGYTF. The CDR3 DNA follows: TGCGCCAGCAGCTCGACAGGGGATGGATATGGCTACACCTTC.